The 22 T cell receptor beta chains presented below share a single source sample, sequenced in a study of blood T cell repertoires in COVID-19 (dated by TCRdb to about 2020). The library was built by means of the immunoSEQ multiplex PCR assay. TCRdb took over this immuneACCESS table, retaining in-frame rearrangements with V and J assigned. Such tables are incomplete; in checked studies, under half of the missing clones stem from an unresolved V gene, and the remainder is unexplained. This sample lists 120,000 or so clones; around 87% were detected once. The ten largest clonotypes hold approximately 8.1% of the sample. Sequences were obtained from peripheral blood. These receptors came from a man aged 50 to 60 with acute or convalescent COVID-19.

The chain is built from TRBV19 and TRBJ2-1; 10 nucleotides line up with TRBD2. The CDR3 runs to 16 residues. Germline CDR1 LNHDA, CDR2 SQIVND (reference sequence). Unmatched junction bases numbered 12, after V lost 5 bases and J lost 8 bases. CDR3 region: CASSPRLGLAGDEQFF. CDR3 in DNA: TGTGCCAGTAGTCCCCGACTAGGGCTAGCGGGGGATGAGCAGTTCTTC.

This clone is a singleton in its sample. The gene calls are TRBV15 and TRBJ2-1; TRBD2 aligns across 8 bases. CDR3 size: 15 residues. The germline gives CDR1 LNHNV, CDR2 YYDKDF (reference sequence). The trim removed 9 bases at V and 7 bases at J, leaving 14 bases unmatched. As DNA, the CDR3 is TGTGCCACGAGCGTCGGAGGGACTAGGAGGAATGAGCAGTTCTTC. Translation: CATSVGGTRRNEQFF.

V usage is TRBV2 and J usage is TRBJ1-5, with D perhaps TRBD1 (5 bases). Germline-derived CDR1 and CDR2 are SNHLY and FYNNEI. Trimming cost V 3 bases and J 6 bases, with 6 bases left between them. This CDR3 is 12 amino acids long. CDR3 DNA: TGTGCCAGCAGTGACAGGGCTCAGCCCCAGCATTTT. The encoded protein is CASSDRAQPQHF.

The chain links TRBV5-4 to TRBJ1-1; TRBD1 aligns across 8 bases. The V gene's germline CDR1 is SGHNT and CDR2 YYREEE (reference sequence). The CDR3 is 15 amino acids. The V and J ends lost 4 bases and 1 base, in that order; junction bases with no gene match: 6. The CDR3 sequence: CASSIGQGPNTEAFF. CDR3 sequence (DNA): TGTGCCAGCAGCATTGGACAGGGACCGAACACTGAAGCTTTCTTT.

The chain employs TRBV19 and TRBJ2-1; 8 nucleotides agree with TRBD1. V trimming: 3 bases; J trimming: 6 bases; junction bases outside the gene matches: 19. This CDR3 is built from 19 residues. Germline CDR1 and CDR2: LNHDA and SQIVND (reference sequence). The CDR3 nucleotides are TGTGCCAGTAGTATGATGGGGACAGGAACCGGCGGACGGTCCAATGAGCAGTTCTTC. Its translation is CASSMMGTGTGGRSNEQFF.

The chain employs TRBV2 and TRBJ2-5; TRBD2 is a possible D gene (5 bases). V lost 5 bases and J lost 4, with 11 bases in between. CDR1 and CDR2 from the germline V gene are SNHLY and FYNNEI. The CDR3 contains 13 residues. This chain's CDR3 is CASSKLGTETQYF. CDR3 bases: TGTGCCAGCAGTAAACTAGGCACAGAGACCCAGTACTTC.

This chain connects TRBV5-1 to TRBJ1-2; 7 bases map to TRBD1. The trim removed 4 bases at V and 1 base at J, leaving 7 bases unmatched. CDR1 and CDR2 (germline): SGHRS, YFSETQ. The CDR3 totals 15 residues. CDR3 in DNA: TGCGCCAGCAGCCCGTGGGACAGCAATAACTATGGCTACACCTTC. It encodes CASSPWDSNNYGYTF. Supplemented by reference TRBV5-1 and TRBJ1-2, the full variable domain reads KAGVTQTPRYLIKTRGQQVTLSCSPISGHRSVSWYQQTPGQGLQFLFEYFSETQRNKGNFPGRFSGRQFSNSRSEMNVSTLELGDSALYLCASSPWDSNNYGYTFGSGTRLTVV.

This chain joins TRBV5-1 and TRBJ1-1; D is perhaps TRBD1 (5 bases). Trimming pared 0 bases from V and 7 bases from J, leaving 10 bases between. The CDR3 extends over 13 amino acids. Germline CDR1 reads SGHRS; CDR2 reads YFSETQ. The CDR3 region is CASSLGRQFEAFF. CDR3 bases: TGCGCCAGCAGCTTGGGAAGACAGTTTGAAGCTTTCTTT.

The chain employs TRBV11-2 and TRBJ1-4; 11 nucleotides align to TRBD1. The germline V gene has CDR1 SGHAT and CDR2 FQNNGV. This CDR3 contains 14 residues. Unmatched junction bases numbered 7, after V lost 6 bases and J lost 10 bases. The CDR3 DNA is TGTGCCAGCAGTGAGGACAGGGGGCTGGGAAAACTGTTTTTT. The encoded protein is CASSEDRGLGKLFF.

This clone was counted a single time. This chain joins TRBV19 and TRBJ2-7, with 7 nucleotides matching TRBD1. The CDR3 consists of 14 residues. V shed 4 bases, J shed 3 bases, and the junction held 6 bases outside the gene matches. CDR1 and CDR2 from the germline V gene are LNHDA and SQIVND (reference sequence). The CDR3 DNA reads as TGTGCCAGTAGTAGGGACAGTAATATCTACGAGCAGTACTTC. It translates to CASSRDSNIYEQYF.

The chain is built from TRBV7-2 and TRBJ2-2; 12 nucleotides agree with TRBD2. Germline V lookup: CDR1 SGHTA, CDR2 FQGNSA. The V and J ends lost 1 base and 4 bases, in that order; junction bases with no gene match: 1. This CDR3 comprises 16 residues. CDR3 sequence: CASSLGLAGVTGELFF. DNA for the CDR3: TGTGCCAGCAGCTTAGGACTAGCGGGAGTCACCGGGGAGCTGTTTTTT.

This clone was seen once. The chain uses TRBV19 and TRBJ2-5; 7 bases map to TRBD2. The CDR3 is made up of 18 amino acids. In germline, CDR1 is LNHDA, CDR2 SQIVND (reference sequence). V trimming: 5 bases; J trimming: 1 base; junction bases outside the gene matches: 16. The DNA of the CDR3 is TGTGCCAGTAGTTATGGGCTAGCGGAGATCTTTCTCCAAGAGACCCAGTACTTC. It specifies CASSYGLAEIFLQETQYF. Full variable domain (outside the CDR3, taken from reference TRBV19 and TRBJ2-5): DGGITQSPKYLFRKEGQNVTLSCEQNLNHDAMYWYRQDPGQGLRLIYYSQIVNDFQKGDIAEGYSVSREKKESFPLTVTSAQKNPTAFYLCASSYGLAEIFLQETQYFGPGTRLLVL.

This clone was detected once. The genes are TRBV19 and TRBJ1-3; D unclear. The CDR3 covers 13 residues. Germline V CDR1 and CDR2: LNHDA, SQIVND (reference sequence). V lost 3 bases to trimming and J lost 3 bases, with 6 bases between them. The CDR3 bases are TGTGCCAGTAGTATGACGGGTGGAAACACCATATATTTT. Protein: CASSMTGGNTIYF.

This clone occurred a few times. The V and J genes are TRBV11-3 and TRBJ2-1; D remains unclear. CDR1 SGHNT and CDR2 YENEEA come from the germline V gene. CDR3 length: 15 amino acids. The V end was cut by 5 bases, the J end by 0 bases, with 11 bases between. The CDR3 region is CASSPASLSYNEQFF. The CDR3 DNA follows: TGTGCCAGCAGCCCAGCGAGCCTCTCCTACAATGAGCAGTTCTTC.

This clone has a handful of counts. The chain combines TRBV6-5 with TRBJ1-2, with TRBD1 identical over 10 bases. CDR1 and CDR2 from the germline V gene are MNHEY and SVGAGI. The V segment lost 5 bases and the J segment 5 bases; nucleotides outside the gene matches: 8. The CDR3 has 15 amino acids. The CDR3 coding sequence is TGTGCCAGCAGTCGCTCGGGACAGGGGATTTATGGCTACACCTTC. It translates to CASSRSGQGIYGYTF.

The chain carries TRBV20-1 and TRBJ2-7; D is ambiguous. The germline V and J ends were trimmed by 6 bases and 1 base, with 4 bases remaining between them. CDR3 length: 10 amino acids. Germline V gene lookup returns CDR1 DFQATT and CDR2 SNEGSKA (reference sequence). CDR3 in DNA: TGCAGTGCCCCTTCCTACGAGCAGTACTTC. It specifies CSAPSYEQYF.

The rearrangement uses TRBV10-3 and TRBJ1-2; no definite D call. Germline V CDR1 and CDR2: ENHRY, SYGVKD. Trimming removed 7 bases at V and 0 bases at J, with 6 bases between. This CDR3 comprises 12 residues. The CDR3 DNA follows: TGTGCCATCACAGTTCCTAACTATGGCTACACCTTC. Amino acids: CAITVPNYGYTF.

This clone was detected once. The genes are TRBV29-1 and TRBJ1-4, with D unresolved. The germline V gene has CDR1 SQVTM and CDR2 ANQGSEA. CDR3 length: 13 residues. Between the trimmed V and J ends, which lost 3 bases and 7 bases, there was a span of 12 bases. The CDR3 bases are TGCAGCGTTGATCCGACCGGGAGTGAAAAACTGTTTTTT. Translation gives CSVDPTGSEKLFF.

This sequence joins TRBV5-6 and TRBJ2-7, with TRBD2 identical over 8 bases. Germline assignment: CDR1 SGHDT and CDR2 YYEEEE. This CDR3 is built from 16 residues. V was pared by 5 bases and J by 1 base, with 11 bases of the junction left unmatched. CDR3 DNA sequence: TGTGCCAGCAGATATAGAAGCGGGAGTAGGTCCTACGAGCAGTACTTC. It encodes CASRYRSGSRSYEQYF. The whole variable domain, filled in from reference TRBV5-6 and TRBJ2-7, reads DAGVTQSPTHLIKTRGQQVTLRCSPKSGHDTVSWYQQALGQGPQFIFQYYEEEERQRGNFPDRFSGHQFPNYSSELNVNALLLGDSALYLCASRYRSGSRSYEQYFGPGTRLTVT.

The V and J genes are TRBV19 and TRBJ2-7; TRBD1 matches at 11 bases. Looked up from germline, CDR1 is LNHDA and CDR2 is SQIVND (reference sequence). The CDR3 extends over 19 amino acids. Trimming removed 5 bases from V and 0 bases from J; junction bases left unmatched: 15. The CDR3 is CASSRTGTGGWKSSYEQYF. Here the CDR3 DNA reads TGTGCCAGTAGTCGTACCGGGACAGGGGGTTGGAAGAGCTCCTACGAGCAGTACTTC.

The chain is built from TRBV5-1 and TRBJ2-7; 11 bases match TRBD2. The CDR3 has 16 residues. The V segment lost 0 bases and the J segment 6 bases; nucleotides outside the gene matches: 8. In germline, CDR1 is SGHRS, CDR2 YFSETQ. Here the CDR3 DNA reads TGCGCCAGCAGCTTGGGGGTAGCGGGAGGGCCAGGCGAGCAGTACTTC. Protein: CASSLGVAGGPGEQYF.

V usage is TRBV14 and J usage is TRBJ1-3; D uncertain. The germline V gene encodes CDR1 SGHDN and CDR2 FVKESK. The CDR3 runs to 16 residues. Trimming cost V 1 base and J 0 bases, with 10 bases left between them. CDR3 sequence (DNA): TGTGCCAGCAGCCAAGCCGGGGTCCGCTCTGGAAACACCATATATTTT. Translation: CASSQAGVRSGNTIYF.